This T cell receptor beta chain was found in a study of T cells after yellow fever vaccination. Ten or more counts support this clonotype. V lost 6 bases, J lost 1 base, and 16 bases lay in between. The germline CDR1 and CDR2 sequences are MNHEY and SVGEGT. The CDR3 runs to 15 residues. TCRdb re-called the 5' RACE reads through MiXCR, storing one row per CDR3 protein. The sample consists of 250,000 to 300,000 distinct CDR3 sequences, 8.5% to 10% of them appearing once. This rearrangement joins TRBV6-2 or TRBV6-3 to TRBJ2-7; D ambiguous. This sequence was found in a man aged 18 to 30 who received the YFV17D yellow fever vaccine. This sample comprised CD4+ T cells sorted from PBMCs, obtained 5 days after the yellow fever booster vaccination. The CDR3 protein is CASRAVSQSSYEQYF. DNA of the CDR3: TGTGCCAGCAGGGCCGTATCGCAGTCTTCCTACGAGCAGTACTTC.